This T cell receptor (beta chain) was documented in a study of cytomegalovirus exposure and HLA in healthy donors. Germline loops: CDR1 LNHNV, CDR2 YYDKDF (reference sequence). The CDR3 spans 18 residues. Trimming left V 1 base short and J 6 bases short, with 23 bases between. This clone has only one observation. The PCR ran on 60 Vbeta and 13 Jbeta primers. Sequencing used immunoSEQ multiplex PCR; TCRdb keeps in-frame clones, though not all of them. Here the sample spans 90,000 to 110,000 clones, 65% to 90% being singletons. The source of this sequence is a woman between 25 and 40 years old in good health and CMV-seronegative. The V and J genes are TRBV15 and TRBJ2-3; perhaps TRBD2 as D (6 bases). Material: PBMCs. CDR3 residues: CATSRVGGGNKWVDTQYF. The CDR3 DNA reads TGTGCCACCAGCAGAGTGGGGGGTGGGAACAAATGGGTTGATACGCAGTATTTT. The full variable domain, in which reference TRBV15 and TRBJ2-3 provide the parts outside the CDR3, is DAMVIQNPRYQVTQFGKPVTLSCSQTLNHNVMYWYQQKSSQAPKLLFHYYDKDFNNEADTPDNFQSRRPNTSFCFLDIRSPGLGDTAMYLCATSRVGGGNKWVDTQYFGPGTRLTVL.